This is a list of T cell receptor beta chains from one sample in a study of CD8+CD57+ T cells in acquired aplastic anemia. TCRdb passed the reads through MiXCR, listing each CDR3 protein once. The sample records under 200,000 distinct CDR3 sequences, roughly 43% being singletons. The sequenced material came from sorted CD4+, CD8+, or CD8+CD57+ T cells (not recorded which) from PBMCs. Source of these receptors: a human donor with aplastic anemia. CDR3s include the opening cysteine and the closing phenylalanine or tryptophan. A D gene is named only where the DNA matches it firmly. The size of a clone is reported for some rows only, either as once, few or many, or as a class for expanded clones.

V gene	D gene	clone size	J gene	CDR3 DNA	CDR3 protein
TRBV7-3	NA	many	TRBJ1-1	TGTGCCAGCAGCTTAGGGCAGTCGAACACTGAAGCTTTCTTT	CASSLGQSNTEAFF
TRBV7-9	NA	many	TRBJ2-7	TGTGCCAGCAGCGGTAGTGACATCCTAAGGTACGAGCAGTACTTC	CASSGSDILRYEQYF
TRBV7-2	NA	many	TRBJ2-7	TGTGCCAGCAGCTTAGCAACAGGGATCTCCTACGAGCAGTACTTC	CASSLATGISYEQYF
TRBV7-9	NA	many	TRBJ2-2	TGTGCCAGCATCCCAGGGGGGAGCGGGGAGCTGTTTTTT	CASIPGGSGELFF
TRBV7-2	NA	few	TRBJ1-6	TGTGCCAGCAGCTCAGATTCACCCCTCCACTTT	CASSSDSPLHF
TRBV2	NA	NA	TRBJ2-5	TGTGCCAGCAGTGTCGGTCCTGGGGCCCAGTACTTC	CASSVGPGAQYF
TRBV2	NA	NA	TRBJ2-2	TGTGCCAGCAGTGGACGGGGGGGGGAGCTGTTTTTT	CASSGRGGELFF
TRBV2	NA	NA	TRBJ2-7	TGTGCCAGCAGTGCGGACCTGAGCTCCTACGAGCAGTACTTC	CASSADLSSYEQYF
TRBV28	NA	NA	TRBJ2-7	TGTGCCAGCTGCTCCGGCCAGACGTACGAGCAGTACTTC	CASCSGQTYEQYF
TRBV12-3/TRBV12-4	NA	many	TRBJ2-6	TGTGCCAGCAGCCAGGGGACCGGTCGCGTCCTGACTTTC	CASSQGTGRVLTF
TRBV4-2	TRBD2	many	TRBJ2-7	TGTGCCGCCATCCCTAGCGGGAAAACTCTACCGGTTTCCGAGCAGTACTTC	CAAIPSGKTLPVSEQYF
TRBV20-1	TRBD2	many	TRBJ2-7	TGCAGTGCTGCCTCGCCTCGGGAGGCCCTAGGGGAGCAGTACTTC	CSAASPREALGEQYF
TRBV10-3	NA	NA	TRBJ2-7	TGTGCCACCACAGGGCGTATTAATTCCTACGAGCAGTACTTC	CATTGRINSYEQYF
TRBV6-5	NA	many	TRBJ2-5	TGTGCCAGCACCGGGACCCCGGGGACCCAGTACTTC	CASTGTPGTQYF
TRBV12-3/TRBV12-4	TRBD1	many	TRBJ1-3	TGTGCCAGCAGCACCTCCGGGACAGGGTTACGTAGTGGAAACACCATATATTTT	CASSTSGTGLRSGNTIYF
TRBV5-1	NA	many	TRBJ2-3	TGCGCCACCAGGGGGGGTCCCACAGATACGCAGTATTTT	CATRGGPTDTQYF